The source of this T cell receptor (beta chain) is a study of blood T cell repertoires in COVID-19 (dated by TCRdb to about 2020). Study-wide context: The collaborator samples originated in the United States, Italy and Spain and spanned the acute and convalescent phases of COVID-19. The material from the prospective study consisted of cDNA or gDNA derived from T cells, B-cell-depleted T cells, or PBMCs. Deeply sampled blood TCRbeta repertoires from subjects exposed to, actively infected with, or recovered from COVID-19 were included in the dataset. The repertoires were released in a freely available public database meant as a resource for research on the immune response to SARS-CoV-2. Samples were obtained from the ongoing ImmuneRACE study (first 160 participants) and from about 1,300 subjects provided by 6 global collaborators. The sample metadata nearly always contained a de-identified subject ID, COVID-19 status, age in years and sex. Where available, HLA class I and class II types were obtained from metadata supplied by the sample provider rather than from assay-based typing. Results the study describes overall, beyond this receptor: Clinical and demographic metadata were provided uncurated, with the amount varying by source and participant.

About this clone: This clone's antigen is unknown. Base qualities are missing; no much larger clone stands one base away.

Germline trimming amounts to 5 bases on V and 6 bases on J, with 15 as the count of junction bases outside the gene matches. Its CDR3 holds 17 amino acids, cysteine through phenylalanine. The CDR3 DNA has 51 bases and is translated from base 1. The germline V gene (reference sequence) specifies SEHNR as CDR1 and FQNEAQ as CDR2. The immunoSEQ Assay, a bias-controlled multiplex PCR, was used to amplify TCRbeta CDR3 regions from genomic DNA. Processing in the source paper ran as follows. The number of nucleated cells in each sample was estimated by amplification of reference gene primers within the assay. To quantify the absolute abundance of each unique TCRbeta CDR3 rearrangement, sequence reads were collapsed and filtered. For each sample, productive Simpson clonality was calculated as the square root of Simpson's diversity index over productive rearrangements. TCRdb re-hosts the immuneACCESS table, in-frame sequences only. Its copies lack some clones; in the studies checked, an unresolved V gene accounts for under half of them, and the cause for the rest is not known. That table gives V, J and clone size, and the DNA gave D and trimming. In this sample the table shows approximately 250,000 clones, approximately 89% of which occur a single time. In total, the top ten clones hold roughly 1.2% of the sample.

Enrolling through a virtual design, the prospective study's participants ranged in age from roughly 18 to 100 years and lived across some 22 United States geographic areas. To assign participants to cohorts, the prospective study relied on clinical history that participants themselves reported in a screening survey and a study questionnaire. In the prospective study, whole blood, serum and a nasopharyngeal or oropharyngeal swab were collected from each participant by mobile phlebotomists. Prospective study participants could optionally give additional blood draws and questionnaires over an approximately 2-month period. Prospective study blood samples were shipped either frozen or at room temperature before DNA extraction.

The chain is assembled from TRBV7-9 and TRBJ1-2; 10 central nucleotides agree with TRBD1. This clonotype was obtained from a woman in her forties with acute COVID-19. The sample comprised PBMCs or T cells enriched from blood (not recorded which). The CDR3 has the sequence CASSRGQGEWGRDGYTF. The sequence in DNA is TGTGCCAGCAGCCGAGGACAGGGGGAGTGGGGTAGGGATGGCTACACCTTC.